This entry lists 17 T cell receptor beta chains sequenced from one sample in a study of shared clonotypes between healthy human individuals (dated by TCRdb to 2018 to 2021). Preparation of the library involved the immunoSEQ multiplex PCR assay. TCRdb provides this immuneACCESS table in a form limited to in-frame rearrangements. Some clones are lacking; in checked studies, under half of them reflect an unresolved V gene, and why the rest are absent is not known. For this sample the table gives about 230,000 clones, of which 65% were detected only once. Over 8.5% of the sample lies in the top ten. The sample consisted of memory CD4+ T cells sorted from blood. What the cell subset or site label conveys for this sample: CD45RA-negative fraction. These receptors all stem from a man in his thirties or forties in good health.

V is TRBV28 and J is TRBJ2-7; 9 bases match TRBD2. The CDR3 is made up of 13 amino acids. Germline V gene data show CDR1 as MDHEN and CDR2 as SYDVKM. After removal of 5 bases from V and 7 bases from J, the junction contained 6 bases not matched to a gene. This chain's CDR3 is CASSPGLAGEQYF. CDR3 sequence (DNA): TGTGCCAGCAGTCCGGGACTAGCCGGTGAGCAGTACTTC.

J is TRBJ2-2 and V is TRBV7-2; the D is unclear. Germline CDR1 is SGHTA and CDR2 is FQGNSA. The CDR3 consists of 14 residues. Trimming removed 5 bases from V and 7 bases from J, with 14 bases in between. The CDR3 DNA is TGTGCCAGCAGCATGGGCCTGCAAGGCGGGGAGCTGTTTTTT. Its translation is CASSMGLQGGELFF. Complete variable domain (other parts from reference TRBV7-2 and TRBJ2-2): GAGVSQSPSNKVTEKGKDVELRCDPISGHTALYWYRQSLGQGLEFLIYFQGNSAPDKSGLPSDRFSAERTGGSVSTLTIQRTQQEDSAVYLCASSMGLQGGELFFGEGSRLTVL.

V usage is TRBV9 and J usage is TRBJ2-3; 9 bases agree with TRBD2. After removal of 4 bases from V and 5 bases from J, the junction contained 8 bases not matched to a gene. Germline values: CDR1 SGDLS, CDR2 YYNGEE. The CDR3 totals 15 residues. CDR3 protein: CASSLQGLAGDTQYF. In nucleotides, the CDR3 is TGTGCCAGCAGCCTTCAGGGACTAGCTGGAGATACGCAGTATTTT.

This clone was counted between two and nine times. V and J are TRBV7-9 and TRBJ1-2; no clear D gene. Germline lookup yields CDR1 SEHNR and CDR2 FQNEAQ (reference sequence). V was trimmed by 8 bases and J by 5 bases, leaving 15 bases between them. CDR3 length: 13 amino acids. The CDR3 sequence: CASGRRDSYGYTF. The CDR3 region has the DNA TGTGCCAGCGGACGCCGGGATTCTTATGGCTACACCTTC.

Comment on this clone: The junction differs from germline at one of its ends, possibly a read error. The CDR3 DNA follows: TGTGTCAGCAGGATTTCAGGGGTCAACACTGAAGCTTTCTTT. This translates into CVSRISGVNTEAFF. V and J are TRBV27 and TRBJ1-1; D perhaps matches TRBD1 (6 bases). Germline V CDR1 and CDR2: MNHEY, SMNVEV (reference sequence). The CDR3 loop spans 14 amino acids.

The rearrangement links TRBV27 to TRBJ1-4; TRBD1 might be the D (5 bases). The V gene lost 0 bases and the J gene lost 3 bases, with 5 bases spanning the gap. CDR1 and CDR2 from the germline V gene are MNHEY and SMNVEV (reference sequence). The CDR3 extends over 14 amino acids. The CDR3 loop reads CASSLSGANEKLFF. The CDR3 nucleotides read TGTGCCAGCAGTTTATCGGGGGCTAATGAAAAACTGTTTTTT.

V is TRBV5-1 and J is TRBJ2-7; no definite D call. Germline values: CDR1 SGHRS, CDR2 YFSETQ. The CDR3 runs to 13 residues. V lost 4 bases, J lost 3 bases, and 11 bases lay in between. CDR3 sequence (DNA): TGCGCCAGCAGCGTAACTCCTCGCTACGAGCAGTACTTC. Protein product: CASSVTPRYEQYF.

This chain joins TRBV5-1 and TRBJ2-5; D is unclear. This CDR3 comprises 13 residues. Trimming took off 1 base at V and 4 bases at J, with 8 bases between the two ends. From germline, CDR1 is SGHRS and CDR2 YFSETQ. CDR3 sequence reads: CASSLLVLETQYF. The CDR3 nucleotides read TGCGCCAGCAGCTTGTTGGTATTAGAGACCCAGTACTTC.

CDR3 in DNA: TGTGCCAGAAGCTTGGAGCGACAGGGGAAGACGAACACTGAAGCTTTCTTT. Encoded protein: CARSLERQGKTNTEAFF. The V gene is TRBV5-3, the J gene TRBJ1-1, with 8 positions matching TRBD1. TRBV5-3 is an ORF for which the function is uncertain. The CDR3 is 17 residues long. J was trimmed by 1 base and V by 0 bases; bases with no gene match: 8.

This clone was detected a few times. The gene calls are TRBV13 and TRBJ2-7, with D possibly matching TRBD2 (5 bases). The CDR3 extends over 13 amino acids. Trimming removed 5 bases from V and 2 bases from J, with 10 bases in between. Germline CDR1 is PRHDT and CDR2 is FYEKMQ (reference sequence). DNA for the CDR3: TGTGCCAGCAGCCCACACGGGACCTACGAGCAGTACTTC. As protein: CASSPHGTYEQYF.

This clone appeared once. The chain is built from TRBV14 and TRBJ2-1; 12 bases agree with TRBD2. Germline V gene data show CDR1 as SGHDN and CDR2 as FVKESK. V trimming: 3 bases; J trimming: 9 bases; junction bases outside the gene matches: 15. The CDR3 sequence is 18 residues long. CDR3 sequence reads: CASSHGQVLAGGWGEQFF. CDR3 sequence (DNA): TGTGCCAGCAGCCACGGACAGGTCCTAGCGGGAGGGTGGGGTGAGCAGTTCTTC.

The chain joins TRBV4-2 to TRBJ2-1; 9 positions agree with TRBD2. Germline CDR1 LGHNA, CDR2 YNFKEQ. The CDR3 consists of 16 residues. The V gene end was trimmed by 0 bases and the J gene end by 7 bases; junction bases not matched to a gene: 7. CDR3 in DNA: TGTGCCAGCAGCCAAGATCCTAGCGGGGTGGGAAATGAGCAGTTCTTC. It translates to CASSQDPSGVGNEQFF.

This clone was recorded once. J is TRBJ2-5 and V is TRBV5-1, with 8 bases that match TRBD2. The CDR3 length is 16 residues. V was pared by 0 bases and J by 4 bases, with 8 bases of the junction left unmatched. From germline, CDR1 is SGHRS and CDR2 YFSETQ. For the CDR3, the DNA is TGCGCCAGCAGCTTGGAAGCAGCGGGAGAACGAGAGACCCAGTACTTC. Residues: CASSLEAAGERETQYF.

The chain links TRBV7-3 to TRBJ2-5; 7 bases are a match to TRBD1. This CDR3 comprises 15 residues. Germline loops: CDR1 SGHTA, CDR2 FQGTGA. Germline trimming cut 5 bases from V and 5 bases from J; bases unmatched to any gene: 11. For the CDR3, the DNA is TGTGCCAGCAGCCCCCACCGACAGGGTATTGAGACCCAGTACTTC. This gives the protein CASSPHRQGIETQYF.

The chain recombines TRBV14 with TRBJ2-3; 10 nucleotides align to TRBD2. Germline trimming cut 0 bases from V and 14 bases from J; bases unmatched to any gene: 8. The CDR3 spans 14 residues. From germline, CDR1 is SGHDN and CDR2 FVKESK. As DNA, the CDR3 is TGTGCCAGCAGCCAAGAGGCTAGCGGGAGTATGTCGTATTTT. It yields the protein CASSQEASGSMSYF.

The V call is TRBV27, the J call TRBJ1-4; D perhaps matches TRBD1 (6 bases). Trimming stripped 4 bases from V and 3 bases from J, with 9 bases between. This CDR3 has 14 amino acids. Germline values: CDR1 MNHEY, CDR2 SMNVEV (reference sequence). The CDR3 here is CASSSQGPNEKLFF. As DNA, the CDR3 is TGTGCCAGCAGTTCACAGGGACCTAATGAAAAACTGTTTTTT. Full variable domain (outside the CDR3, taken from reference TRBV27 and TRBJ1-4): EAQVTQNPRYLITVTGKKLTVTCSQNMNHEYMSWYRQDPGLGLRQIYYSMNVEVTDKGDVPEGYKVSRKEKRNFPLILESPSPNQTSLYFCASSSQGPNEKLFFGSGTQLSVL.

The chain couples TRBV6-1 to TRBJ1-3, with D uncertain. CDR1 MNHNS and CDR2 SASEGT come from the germline V gene. V was pared by 7 bases and J by 3 bases, with 7 bases between. The CDR3 extends over 12 amino acids. This CDR3 reads CASTEGGNTIYF. CDR3 sequence (DNA): TGTGCCAGCACCGAAGGTGGAAACACCATATATTTT.